The rows below give T cell receptor delta chains drawn from one sample of a study of gamma-delta T cells after stem cell transplantation. TCRdb re-identified clones in the RT-PCR reads via CATT. The repertoire holds fewer than 3,000 delta-chain clones, with 44% as singletons. The sequenced sample consisted of gamma-delta T cells. All receptors come from a human donor. It is not recorded whose cells these are; they may come from a transplant donor. The CDR3 runs from the conserved cysteine through the conserved F or W. The D gene is left open where the match is weak. Some rows mark clone size as missing; the rest say once, few, many or name a class of expanded clone.

DNA: TGTGCCTGTGATCCCCTACTGGGGTACACCGATAAACTCATCTTT
CDR3: CACDPLLGYTDKLIF
size: large
D: TRDD3
V: TRDV2
J: TRDJ1

DNA: TGTGCTCTTGGGGAAGTAAAATCCTACAACGGCCCTTCCGAGGGATACCGTAGACTCATCTTT
CDR3: CALGEVKSYNGPSEGYRRLIF
size: .
D: .
V: TRDV1
J: TRDJ1

DNA: TGTGCCTGTGACACCCTTACTGGGGGAAACGACAAAGATAAACTCATCTTT
CDR3: CACDTLTGGNDKDKLIF
size: .
D: TRDD3
V: TRDV2
J: TRDJ1

DNA: TGTGCCTGTGACACCTGGGGGATACAGGACCCCACCGATAAACTCATCTTT
CDR3: CACDTWGIQDPTDKLIF
size: few
D: TRDD3
V: TRDV2
J: TRDJ1

DNA: TGTGCCTGTGACCCAGCGGGGGATACGGCCGATAAACTCATCTTT
CDR3: CACDPAGDTADKLIF
size: .
D: TRDD3
V: TRDV2
J: TRDJ1

DNA: TGTGCTCTTGGGGAACTCCCTTTTAGGACTGGGGGAACGGCCAGACCCCTGATCTTT
CDR3: CALGELPFRTGGTARPLIF
size: .
D: TRDD3
V: TRDV1
J: TRDJ4

DNA: TGTGCCTGTGACCCTTTACTGGGTAGGACCGATAACCTCATCTTT
CDR3: CACDPLLGRTDNLIF
size: .
D: .
V: TRDV2
J: TRDJ1

DNA: TGTGCCTGTGACACCGTGGGGGATGACTTCTCCTGGGACACCCGACAGATGTTTTTC
CDR3: CACDTVGDDFSWDTRQMFF
size: .
D: TRDD3
V: TRDV2
J: TRDJ3

DNA: TGTGCCTGTGACACCGTGGGGGCCGTCACCGATAAACTCATCTTT
CDR3: CACDTVGAVTDKLIF
size: few
D: .
V: TRDV2
J: TRDJ1

DNA: TGCGCCTGTGACACCGTGGGCCAGCGTACTGGGGGATCCTACACCGATAAACTCATCTTT
CDR3: CACDTVGQRTGGSYTDKLIF
size: .
D: TRDD3
V: TRDV2
J: TRDJ1

DNA: TGTGCTCTTGGGGAACTAGCGTACCTACCTGGGGGAGAATACACCGATAAACTCATCTTT
CDR3: CALGELAYLPGGEYTDKLIF
size: medium-sized
D: TRDD3
V: TRDV1
J: TRDJ1

DNA: TGTGCCTGTGACACCGTGGGGATCCCGTACACCGATAAACTCATCTTT
CDR3: CACDTVGIPYTDKLIF
size: few
D: .
V: TRDV2
J: TRDJ1

DNA: TGTGCTCTTGGGGAACTAGATCTCGGCAATCGGCTAAGTTCTGGGGGTCGTGGGGACACCGATAAACTCATCTTT
CDR3: CALGELDLGNRLSSGGRGDTDKLIF
size: .
D: TRDD3
V: TRDV1
J: TRDJ1

DNA: TGTGCCTGTGACACCATGGAAGACTGGGGGATATCGTCGGACACCCGACAGATGTTTTTC
CDR3: CACDTMEDWGISSDTRQMFF
size: .
D: TRDD3
V: TRDV2
J: TRDJ3

DNA: TGTGCCTGTGAGAGACTGGGGGGTCTAGGGAGCACCGATAAACTCATCTTT
CDR3: CACERLGGLGSTDKLIF
size: .
D: TRDD3
V: TRDV2
J: TRDJ1

DNA: TGTGCCTGTGACCCAGTGTCTGGGGGATATGGGTACACCGATAAACTCATCTTT
CDR3: CACDPVSGGYGYTDKLIF
size: large
D: TRDD3
V: TRDV2
J: TRDJ1

DNA: TGTGCCTGTGATCCTCTGGGGGATAACACTTCCCTCGATAAACTCATCTTT
CDR3: CACDPLGDNTSLDKLIF
size: .
D: TRDD3
V: TRDV2
J: TRDJ1

DNA: TGTGCTCTTGAGTGTTGCCTGGGGATTACCGATAAACTCATCTTT
CDR3: CALECCLGITDKLIF
size: .
D: .
V: TRDV1
J: TRDJ1

DNA: TGTGCCTGTGACACCGTTTTACGTGGCTGGGGGAACACCGATAAACTCATCTTT
CDR3: CACDTVLRGWGNTDKLIF
size: .
D: TRDD3
V: TRDV2
J: TRDJ1

DNA: TGTGCCTGTGACACCTTCCACACCGATAAACTCATCTTT
CDR3: CACDTFHTDKLIF
size: .
D: .
V: TRDV2
J: TRDJ1

DNA: TGTGCCTGTGACTCTCTGGGGGATTTCGGCACCGATAAACTCATCTTT
CDR3: CACDSLGDFGTDKLIF
size: .
D: TRDD3
V: TRDV2
J: TRDJ1

DNA: TGTGCCTGTGACCCCGTACTGGGGGACAAGAGCTCCTGTGACACCCGACAGATGTTTTTC
CDR3: CACDPVLGDKSSCDTRQMFF
size: .
D: TRDD3
V: TRDV2
J: TRDJ3

DNA: TGTGCCTGTGAGCGGCTGAAGAATGCGGGGGATACTCCCGATAAACTCATCTTT
CDR3: CACERLKNAGDTPDKLIF
size: large
D: TRDD3
V: TRDV2
J: TRDJ1

DNA: TGTGCCTGTGATGACACTGGGGGATACCAGGGCCGGGACACCCGACAGATGTTTTTC
CDR3: CACDDTGGYQGRDTRQMFF
size: few
D: TRDD3
V: TRDV2
J: TRDJ3

DNA: TGTGCCTGTGACACTGTCAATTGGGGATCCCAACCCGATAAACTCATCTTT
CDR3: CACDTVNWGSQPDKLIF
size: few
D: .
V: TRDV2
J: TRDJ1

DNA: TGTGCCTGTGACACCGCCGGTACTGGGGGTTACACCGATAAACTCATCTTT
CDR3: CACDTAGTGGYTDKLIF
size: few
D: TRDD3
V: TRDV2
J: TRDJ1

DNA: TGTGCTCTTGGGGTCCTCCCCTTCCCACGGGGCCGCGAGTGGGGGACCTTGACCGATAAACTCATCTTT
CDR3: CALGVLPFPRGREWGTLTDKLIF
size: once
D: .
V: TRDV1
J: TRDJ1

DNA: TGTGCCTGTGACCGCCTGGGGGATAGGGGATCCAGCGATAAACTCATCTTT
CDR3: CACDRLGDRGSSDKLIF
size: .
D: TRDD3
V: TRDV2
J: TRDJ1

DNA: TGTGCCTGTGACCTTGTCGTTGGGGGGGGACAGACGTACACCGATAAACTCATCTTT
CDR3: CACDLVVGGGQTYTDKLIF
size: few
D: .
V: TRDV2
J: TRDJ1

DNA: TGTGCCTGTGACACCTGGGGGATACGGGCCGATAAACTCATCTTT
CDR3: CACDTWGIRADKLIF
size: few
D: TRDD3
V: TRDV2
J: TRDJ1

DNA: TGTGCCTGTGACACCGTGGAAAGTACCCAGGGGATACGCCCCGATAAACTCATCTTT
CDR3: CACDTVESTQGIRPDKLIF
size: once
D: TRDD3
V: TRDV2
J: TRDJ1

DNA: TGTGCCTGTGACACTCTAGGTGGGGGATACGCGTTGGACACCGATAAACTCATCTTT
CDR3: CACDTLGGGYALDTDKLIF
size: .
D: TRDD3
V: TRDV2
J: TRDJ1

DNA: TGTGCCTGTGACACCATCGTACTGGGGGACCGAAACATGGCCCGGGACACCGATAAACCCATCTTT
CDR3: CACDTIVLGDRNMARDTDKPIF
size: .
D: TRDD3
V: TRDV2
J: TRDJ1

DNA: TGTGCCTGTGACACCGTAGTCACGGGGGATACTTTCTGTGACACCCGCCCGATGTTTTTC
CDR3: CACDTVVTGDTFCDTRPMFF
size: .
D: TRDD3
V: TRDV2
J: TRDJ3

DNA: TGTGCCTGTGACACCGTGCGTACTGGGGGATACAGAGACACCGATAAACTCATCTTT
CDR3: CACDTVRTGGYRDTDKLIF
size: .
D: TRDD3
V: TRDV2
J: TRDJ1

DNA: TGTGCCTGTGACACACTACTGGGGGATAGACGGGGCGATAAACTCATCTTT
CDR3: CACDTLLGDRRGDKLIF
size: few
D: TRDD3
V: TRDV2
J: TRDJ1

DNA: TGTGCCTGTGACGGTCTTGGGGCACATAAACTCATCTTT
CDR3: CACDGLGAHKLIF
size: .
D: .
V: TRDV2
J: TRDJ1

DNA: TGTGCCTGTGACACGGTTGGGTCTGCTGATAAAAGGGCCGATAAACTCATCTTT
CDR3: CACDTVGSADKRADKLIF
size: .
D: .
V: TRDV2
J: TRDJ1

DNA: TGTGCCTGTGACACCGCTGGGGGAGGCTGGGACACCCGACAGATGTTTTTC
CDR3: CACDTAGGGWDTRQMFF
size: .
D: TRDD3
V: TRDV2
J: TRDJ3

DNA: TGTGCCTGTGTACTGGGGGAAAGCTCCTGGGACACCCGACAGATGTTTTTC
CDR3: CACVLGESSWDTRQMFF
size: .
D: TRDD3
V: TRDV2
J: TRDJ3

DNA: TGTGCCTGTGACACCGTCGGGGGAGAGCCGTACACCGATAAACTCATCTTT
CDR3: CACDTVGGEPYTDKLIF
size: .
D: .
V: TRDV2
J: TRDJ1

DNA: TGTGCCTGTGACTCCTTACTGGGGGATCCGATAATCGCCGATAAACTCATCTTT
CDR3: CACDSLLGDPIIADKLIF
size: few
D: TRDD3
V: TRDV2
J: TRDJ1

DNA: TGTGCTCTTGGGGAACCTTTCCCTGTACTGGGGGATGTCCGTCGCACCGATAAACTCATCTTT
CDR3: CALGEPFPVLGDVRRTDKLIF
size: .
D: TRDD3
V: TRDV1
J: TRDJ1

DNA: TGTGCCTGTGATCCACTGGGGGGTACTGTTGCCGATAAACTCATCTTT
CDR3: CACDPLGGTVADKLIF
size: large
D: TRDD3
V: TRDV2
J: TRDJ1

DNA: TGTGCCTGTGACACCGCCTGGGGGGAGATCTCCTGGGACACCCGACAGCTGTTTTTC
CDR3: CACDTAWGEISWDTRQLFF
size: .
D: TRDD3
V: TRDV2
J: TRDJ3

DNA: TGTGCCTGTGAGCCCGTGGTGGGGGATACGCGTTCCCCTTACACCGATAAACTCATCTTT
CDR3: CACEPVVGDTRSPYTDKLIF
size: .
D: TRDD3
V: TRDV2
J: TRDJ1

DNA: TGTGCCTGTGACGTACTGGGGGATACGCCCCGGTACACCGATAAACTCATCTTT
CDR3: CACDVLGDTPRYTDKLIF
size: .
D: TRDD3
V: TRDV2
J: TRDJ1

DNA: TGTGCCTGTGACCCACTACTGGGGGATACCCGCGATAAACTCATCTTT
CDR3: CACDPLLGDTRDKLIF
size: .
D: TRDD3
V: TRDV2
J: TRDJ1